The 16 T cell receptor beta chains presented below share a single source sample, sequenced in a study of blood T cell repertoires in COVID-19. Assay: immunoSEQ multiplex PCR; the TCRdb copy retains only in-frame clones and omits some. The table lists about 130,000 clones, under 90% of them singletons. Material for sequencing was peripheral blood. These receptors were obtained from a woman aged 55 to 70 with acute or convalescent COVID-19.

The chain employs TRBV7-9 and TRBJ1-4; TRBD1 might be the D (6 bases). This CDR3 spans 15 amino acids. V gave up 1 base and J gave up 8 bases, with 14 bases separating them. CDR1 is SEHNR, CDR2 FQNEAQ, per germline (reference sequence). CDR3 sequence: CASSLEQGREEKLFF. The CDR3 DNA reads as TGTGCCAGCAGCTTAGAACAGGGTCGGGAAGAAAAACTGTTTTTT.

J is TRBJ2-3 and V is TRBV10-3; 7 nucleotides line up with TRBD2. This CDR3 contains 15 residues. Germline assignment: CDR1 ENHRY and CDR2 SYGVKD. The V and J ends lost 0 bases and 6 bases, in that order; junction bases with no gene match: 6. The CDR3 nucleotides read TGTGCCATCAGTGAGTCGGGCAGGGAGGGTGATACGCAGTATTTT. It translates to CAISESGREGDTQYF.

The V gene is TRBV24-1, the J gene TRBJ2-7; D perhaps matches TRBD1 (6 bases). The CDR3 has 13 amino acids. Trimming cost V 9 bases and J 2 bases, with 13 bases left between them. Germline V gene data show CDR1 as KGHDR and CDR2 as SFDVKD. The CDR3 sequence: CATGGDRPYEQYF. The CDR3 DNA is TGTGCCACCGGGGGCGACAGACCCTACGAGCAGTACTTC.

V is TRBV10-2 and J is TRBJ1-1; 7 positions match TRBD1. V lost 5 bases to trimming and J lost 3 bases; unmatched junction nucleotides: 18. The CDR3 is 18 residues long. Germline CDR1 WSHSY, CDR2 SAAADI. The CDR3 sequence is CASSYTGQIVGEDTEAFF. CDR3 coding DNA: TGCGCCAGCAGTTATACGGGACAGATCGTAGGGGAGGACACTGAAGCTTTCTTT.

The V call is TRBV30, the J call TRBJ1-1; tentative D call: TRBD1 (5 bases). CDR3 size: 13 residues. CDR1 is GTSNPN, CDR2 SVGIG, per germline (reference sequence). Trimming removed 0 bases from V and 4 bases from J, with 9 bases in between. The CDR3 loop reads CAWSVGEGTEAFF. The CDR3 bases are TGTGCCTGGAGTGTGGGGGAGGGCACTGAAGCTTTCTTT.

This chain links TRBV7-8 with TRBJ1-1; D might be TRBD1 (6 bases). The CDR3 is made up of 14 amino acids. CDR1 SGHVS and CDR2 FQNEAQ come from the germline V gene. V shed 4 bases and J shed 6 bases, with 15 bases lying between them. The CDR3 bases are TGTGCCAGCAGCTCCCGGGGGGGGCTGGCTGAAGCTTTCTTT. Its translation: CASSSRGGLAEAFF.

V is TRBV2 and J is TRBJ1-6, with 7 bases fitting TRBD1. This CDR3 contains 15 residues. The V segment lost 6 bases and the J segment 11 bases; nucleotides outside the gene matches: 13. In germline, CDR1 is SNHLY, CDR2 FYNNEI. The CDR3, as DNA: TGTGCCAGCAGGATGGATACAGGGGTAGGGGCACCCCTCCACTTT. Amino acid sequence: CASRMDTGVGAPLHF. Using reference TRBV2 and TRBJ1-6 for the parts outside the CDR3, the full variable domain is EPEVTQTPSHQVTQMGQEVILRCVPISNHLYFYWYRQILGQKVEFLVSFYNNEISEKSEIFDDQFSVERPDGSNFTLKIRSTKLEDSAMYFCASRMDTGVGAPLHFGNGTRLTVT.

V gene TRBV19 combines with J gene TRBJ1-3, with 7 nucleotides matching TRBD1. Germline CDR1 is LNHDA and CDR2 is SQIVND (reference sequence). The CDR3 extends over 20 amino acids. With 8 bases clipped from V and 2 bases from J, the junction kept 24 bases outside the gene matches. CDR3: CASAFWGTEGKDWAGNTIYF. In DNA, the CDR3 is TGTGCCAGTGCCTTTTGGGGGACAGAAGGAAAGGATTGGGCTGGAAACACCATATATTTT.

The CDR3 reads CASSITYLGQQTSKNIQYF. In DNA, the CDR3 is TGTGCCAGTAGTATTACCTACCTGGGACAACAAACGTCCAAAAACATTCAGTACTTC. The rearrangement joins TRBV19 to TRBJ2-4; D perhaps matches TRBD1 (6 bases). Trimming cost V 3 bases and J 2 bases, with 23 bases left between them. CDR1 LNHDA and CDR2 SQIVND come from the germline V gene (reference sequence). CDR3 length: 19 amino acids.

This clone showed up just a few times. The chain links TRBV5-4 to TRBJ2-1; 11 bases are shared with TRBD2. This CDR3 is built from 15 residues. Per germline, CDR1 SGHNT and CDR2 YYREEE (reference sequence). The V segment lost 2 bases and the J segment 6 bases; nucleotides outside the gene matches: 4. The CDR3 DNA is TGTGCCAGCAGCTTCCAACTAGCGGGGGTCAATGAGCAGTTCTTC. Translated, it gives CASSFQLAGVNEQFF.

The chain has TRBV19 and TRBJ1-5, with D perhaps TRBD1 (5 bases). The CDR3 is 15 residues long. Germline V gene data show CDR1 as LNHDA and CDR2 as SQIVND (reference sequence). V dropped 0 bases and J dropped 5 bases, with 11 bases sitting between them. The CDR3 here is CASSIDLRGYQPQHF. In nucleotides, the CDR3 is TGTGCCAGTAGTATAGATCTTAGGGGATATCAGCCCCAGCATTTT.

This clone was recorded only once. The V call is TRBV6-5, the J call TRBJ1-1; TRBD1 is a possible D gene (6 bases). Germline CDR1 reads MNHEY; CDR2 reads SVGAGI. The CDR3 spans 15 residues. Trimming pared 11 bases from V and 3 bases from J, leaving 22 bases between. CDR3: CAANRDFKLDTEAFF. The DNA of the CDR3 is TGTGCCGCCAACAGGGATTTCAAGTTGGACACTGAAGCTTTCTTT.

CDR3 nucleotides: TGCAGCGTTGAAGGAGCCGTGGGCGCAGATACGCAGTATTTT. This sequence encodes CSVEGAVGADTQYF. The rearrangement joins TRBV29-1 to TRBJ2-3; D unresolved. The CDR3 runs 14 residues. V was pared by 1 base and J by 4 bases, with 12 bases between. Germline V gene sequence: CDR1 SQVTM, CDR2 ANQGSEA.

The rearrangement links TRBV19 to TRBJ2-3; 12 bases are a match to TRBD2. This CDR3 has 14 amino acids. CDR1 is LNHDA, CDR2 SQIVND, per germline (reference sequence). J gave up 6 bases and V 7 bases, and 5 bases lay outside the gene matches. The CDR3 spells CASKTSGGGDTQYF. The DNA of the CDR3 is TGTGCCAGTAAGACTAGCGGGGGTGGGGATACGCAGTATTTT.

The CDR3 protein is CASSYTGDGYTF. CDR3 sequence (DNA): TGCGCCAGCAGCTATACAGGGGATGGCTACACCTTC. This chain joins TRBV5-1 and TRBJ1-2; TRBD1 agrees at 7 bases. The CDR3 is 12 residues long. Per the germline V gene, CDR1 is SGHRS and CDR2 is YFSETQ. Germline trimming cut 3 bases from V and 6 bases from J; bases unmatched to any gene: 2.

This rearrangement joins TRBV4-1 to TRBJ1-1; 9 nucleotides agree with TRBD1. This CDR3 contains 13 residues. Germline-derived CDR1 and CDR2 are MGHRA and YSYEKL. After removal of 5 bases from V and 5 bases from J, the junction contained 3 bases not matched to a gene. The CDR3, as DNA: TGCGCCAGCAGCGTACAGGGGGCGACTGAAGCTTTCTTT. This encodes CASSVQGATEAFF.